This entry lists 15 T cell receptor beta chains sequenced from one sample in a study of blood T cell repertoires in COVID-19. Data came from immunoSEQ multiplex PCR; TCRdb stores just in-frame clones and leaves some out. This sample carries roughly 60,000 clones, around four fifths of them seen once, and the ten largest clones take roughly 4%. The specimen sequenced was peripheral blood. These receptors were taken from a man aged 55 to 70 with acute or convalescent COVID-19.

This clone has only one observation. The chain combines TRBV5-4 with TRBJ2-1, with D possibly being TRBD2 (7 bases). The V gene lost 0 bases and the J gene lost 7 bases, with 11 bases spanning the gap. Germline CDR1 SGHNT, CDR2 YYREEE (reference sequence). This CDR3 spans 14 amino acids. The CDR3 sequence is CASSLAGGQNEQFF. The CDR3 bases are TGTGCCAGCAGCTTGGCCGGGGGGCAAAATGAGCAGTTCTTC.

This sequence joins TRBV21-1 and TRBJ2-5; the listed D gene, TRBD2, was not tested against the DNA. TRBV21-1 is a pseudogene segment. The CDR3 totals 20 residues. CDR3 protein: CASSKKGDCGGQGWMETQYF. DNA of the CDR3: TGTGCCAGCAGCAAAAAAGGGGATTGCGGGGGGCAAGGGTGGATGGAGACCCAGTACTTC.

The chain links TRBV7-9 to TRBJ1-3; maybe TRBD1 (5 bases). V was trimmed by 5 bases and J by 2 bases, leaving 16 bases between them. CDR3 length equals 16 residues. Germline V gene sequence: CDR1 SEHNR, CDR2 FQNEAQ (reference sequence). CDR3 sequence reads: CASSPPKTAPGNTIYF. The CDR3 region has the DNA TGTGCCAGCAGCCCCCCCAAGACAGCTCCTGGAAACACCATATATTTT.

J is TRBJ2-1 and V is TRBV7-3; tentatively, D is TRBD1 (7 bases). The CDR3 loop spans 15 amino acids. V lost 3 bases to trimming and J lost 5 bases, with 14 bases between them. CDR1 SGHTA and CDR2 FQGTGA come from the germline V gene. For the CDR3, the DNA is TGTGCCAGCAGCTTCCGTGGAGGGGGCCACAATGAGCAGTTCTTC. This codes for CASSFRGGGHNEQFF.

The V gene is TRBV28, the J gene TRBJ1-4; TRBD1 matches 8 bases. Germline CDR1 reads MDHEN; CDR2 reads SYDVKM. The CDR3 covers 17 residues. V was pared by 6 bases and J by 3 bases, with 12 bases of the junction left unmatched. CDR3 in DNA: TGTGCCAGCAGCCCCAGTCCAGGGGGCGGTTCTAATGAAAAACTGTTTTTT. Encoded protein: CASSPSPGGGSNEKLFF. The complete variable domain, with remaining parts taken from reference TRBV28 and TRBJ1-4, reads DVKVTQSSRYLVKRTGEKVFLECVQDMDHENMFWYRQDPGLGLRLIYFSYDVKMKEKGDIPEGYSVSREKKERFSLILESASTNQTSMYLCASSPSPGGGSNEKLFFGSGTQLSVL.

The J gene is TRBJ1-6, the V gene TRBV28, with D possibly TRBD1 on 5 matching bases. In germline, CDR1 is MDHEN, CDR2 SYDVKM. Trimming cost V 2 bases and J 3 bases, with 14 bases left between them. The CDR3 is made up of 17 amino acids. This CDR3 reads CASSLMGSGFYNSPLHF. CDR3 nucleotide sequence: TGTGCCAGCAGTTTAATGGGGTCAGGGTTCTATAATTCACCCCTCCACTTT.

This clone was counted a single time. The V call is TRBV18, the J call TRBJ1-2; possible D gene TRBD1, 6 bases. CDR1 is KGHSH and CDR2 is LQKENI in the germline V gene. The CDR3 runs to 14 residues. Deletions cut 3 bases from V and 2 bases from J, with 10 bases between. CDR3 protein: CASSPGQLNYGYTF. For the CDR3, the DNA is TGTGCCAGCTCACCGGGACAATTGAACTATGGCTACACCTTC. Full variable domain (remainder filled in from reference TRBV18 and TRBJ1-2): NAGVMQNPRHLVRRRGQEARLRCSPMKGHSHVYWYRQLPEEGLKFMVYLQKENIIDESGMPKERFSAEFPKEGPSILRIQQVVRGDSAAYFCASSPGQLNYGYTFGSGTRLTVV.

The table lists this clone with a few counts. The chain recombines TRBV4-1 with TRBJ1-2; 9 nucleotides agree with TRBD1. The CDR3 spans 15 residues. Germline loops: CDR1 MGHRA, CDR2 YSYEKL. After removal of 3 bases from V and 8 bases from J, the junction contained 10 bases not matched to a gene. The CDR3 is CASSQAQQGALGYTF. The CDR3 nucleotides read TGCGCCAGCAGCCAGGCTCAACAGGGGGCGCTGGGCTACACCTTC.

The CDR3 DNA follows: TGTGCCAGCAGCTGGACAGGGGGTGGGTCAGATACGCAGTATTTT. Translating gives CASSWTGGGSDTQYF. J is TRBJ2-3 and V is TRBV5-6; 10 nucleotides line up with TRBD1. With V trimmed by 3 bases and J by 4 bases, 5 bases remained unmatched. The CDR3 length is 15 residues. Germline CDR1 is SGHDT and CDR2 is YYEEEE. Drawing the rest from reference TRBV5-6 and TRBJ2-3, the complete variable domain is DAGVTQSPTHLIKTRGQQVTLRCSPKSGHDTVSWYQQALGQGPQFIFQYYEEEERQRGNFPDRFSGHQFPNYSSELNVNALLLGDSALYLCASSWTGGGSDTQYFGPGTRLTVL.

This rearrangement joins TRBV4-2 to TRBJ2-5, with D tentatively TRBD2 (5 bases). CDR3 length: 14 residues. Between the trimmed V and J ends, which lost 4 bases and 5 bases, there was a span of 14 bases. The V gene's germline CDR1 is LGHNA and CDR2 YNFKEQ. The CDR3 loop reads CASSLLRADETQYF. The CDR3 coding sequence is TGTGCCAGCAGCCTTTTGCGGGCCGATGAGACCCAGTACTTC.

This clone has only a few counts. The chain joins TRBV2 to TRBJ1-2; D perhaps matches TRBD1 (6 bases). This CDR3 region has 14 residues. V lost 7 bases to trimming and J lost 7 bases, with 19 bases between them. Germline loops: CDR1 SNHLY, CDR2 FYNNEI. In DNA form, the CDR3 reads TGTGCCAGCACCCCCTTGGGGGGGCGTAGTGGCTACACCTTC. Translation gives CASTPLGGRSGYTF.

The V and J genes are TRBV7-9 and TRBJ1-4, with D possibly matching TRBD1 (5 bases). This CDR3 comprises 14 residues. V dropped 3 bases and J dropped 5 bases, with 10 bases sitting between them. Germline CDR1 reads SEHNR; CDR2 reads FQNEAQ (reference sequence). The CDR3 region is CASSFLGPNEKLFF. CDR3 sequence (DNA): TGTGCCAGCAGCTTTCTGGGGCCCAATGAAAAACTGTTTTTT.

The chain is built from TRBV28 and TRBJ1-5; no clear D. V was trimmed by 3 bases and J by 4 bases, leaving 10 bases between them. Germline V CDR1 and CDR2: MDHEN, SYDVKM. This CDR3 has 14 amino acids. The CDR3 region is CASSFRSGNQPQHF. In DNA, the CDR3 is TGTGCCAGCAGTTTTCGGTCAGGAAATCAGCCCCAGCATTTT.

The rearrangement links TRBV7-2 to TRBJ1-3, with D uncertain. The CDR3 totals 11 residues. Trimming pared 3 bases from V and 7 bases from J, leaving 4 bases between. The germline CDR1 and CDR2 sequences are SGHTA and FQGNSA. Here the CDR3 reads CASSFTNTIYF. For the CDR3, the DNA is TGTGCCAGCAGCTTTACTAACACCATATATTTT.

The chain couples TRBV5-4 to TRBJ2-5; a weak D match, TRBD2 (6 bases). The V end lost 1 base, the J end lost 1 base, and 11 bases lay between the germline ends. Germline V gene sequence: CDR1 SGHNT, CDR2 YYREEE (reference sequence). This CDR3 contains 15 residues. CDR3 loop: CASSLTSSVQETQYF. CDR3 in DNA: TGTGCCAGCAGCTTGACTAGCTCTGTCCAAGAGACCCAGTACTTC.